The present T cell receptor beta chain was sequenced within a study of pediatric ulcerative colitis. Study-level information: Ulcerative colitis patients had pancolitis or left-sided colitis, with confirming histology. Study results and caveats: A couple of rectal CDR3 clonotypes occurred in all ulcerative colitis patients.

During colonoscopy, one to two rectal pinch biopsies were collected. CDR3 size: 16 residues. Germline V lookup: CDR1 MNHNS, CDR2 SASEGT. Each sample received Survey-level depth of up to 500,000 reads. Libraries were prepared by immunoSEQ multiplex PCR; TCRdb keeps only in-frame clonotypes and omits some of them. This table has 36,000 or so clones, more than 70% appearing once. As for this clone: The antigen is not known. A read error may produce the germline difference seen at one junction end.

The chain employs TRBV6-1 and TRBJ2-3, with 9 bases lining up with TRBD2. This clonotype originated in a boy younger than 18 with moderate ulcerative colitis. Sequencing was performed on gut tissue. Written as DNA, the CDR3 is TGTGCCAGCATTGAAAGAGCGGGGGGCTACACAGATACGCAGTATTTT. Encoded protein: CASIERAGGYTDTQYF.